This T cell receptor (beta chain) came from a study of beta chain features in type 1 diabetes. The study, taken as a whole, reports: In every one of the four CD4+ subsets, TCRB CDR3s were moderately but significantly shorter in Type 1 diabetes patients.

Investigators reverse transcribed all isolated RNA, so they sequenced expressed TCRB transcripts. Generated by immunoSEQ multiplex PCR, the TCRdb table keeps only in-frame clones and is missing some. The sample has 600,000 to 650,000 clones; around 15% are singletons. The sample holds a few counts of this clone. Its target is unknown. The length of the CDR3 is 8 residues. The chain combines TRBV21-1 with TRBJ2-7; the D call TRBD2 from the table was never checked on the DNA. TRBV21-1 is an annotated pseudogene. Sequencing was carried out using naive CD4+ T cells from blood. The sequence was collected from a man aged 18-30 years in good health. This CDR3 is CARYEQYF. DNA of the CDR3: TGTGCCCGCTACGAGCAGTACTTC.